The 16 T cell receptor beta chains below all came from one sample that was sequenced in a study of T cell responses to AZD1222 COVID-19 vaccine. The protocol was immunoSEQ multiplex PCR, while the TCRdb copy is restricted to in-frame clones and leaves out a portion. This table has some 200,000 clones, 90% to 95% appearing once. The specimen comprised peripheral blood, sampled on day 0 of MenACWY control vaccination. Receptors were obtained from an adult in good health.

CDR3 nucleotide sequence: TGTGCCAGCAGTGCCCCACAGGGCAGAAATGAGCAGTTCTTC. Its protein is CASSAPQGRNEQFF. This chain uses TRBV2 with TRBJ2-1; TRBD1 is a possible D gene (6 bases). CDR1 is SNHLY, CDR2 FYNNEI, per germline. The CDR3 spans 14 residues. V was pared by 4 bases and J by 7 bases, with 14 bases between.

V gene TRBV27 combines with J gene TRBJ2-5, with 10 nucleotides matching TRBD1. V lost 5 bases and J lost 5; bases outside the gene matches: 11. Germline loops: CDR1 MNHEY, CDR2 SMNVEV (reference sequence). The CDR3 spans 16 residues. The CDR3 sequence is CASSPRTGGGRETQYF. In DNA form, the CDR3 reads TGTGCCAGCAGTCCGCGGACAGGGGGTGGTAGGGAGACCCAGTACTTC.

The V call is TRBV18, the J call TRBJ1-2, with a possible D match to TRBD1 (6 bases). CDR1 and CDR2 from the germline V gene are KGHSH and LQKENI. The CDR3 sequence is 15 residues long. Between the trimmed V and J ends, which lost 1 base and 8 bases, there was a span of 17 bases. CDR3 protein: CASSPQGGRLGGYTF. CDR3 in DNA: TGTGCCAGCTCACCACAGGGGGGCCGTCTAGGAGGCTACACCTTC. Together with reference TRBV18 and TRBJ1-2, the CDR3 gives the full variable domain: NAGVMQNPRHLVRRRGQEARLRCSPMKGHSHVYWYRQLPEEGLKFMVYLQKENIIDESGMPKERFSAEFPKEGPSILRIQQVVRGDSAAYFCASSPQGGRLGGYTFGSGTRLTVV.

Only one count was recorded for this clone. The V gene is TRBV28, the J gene TRBJ2-7; 7 nucleotides align to TRBD2. The CDR3 runs 13 residues. Trimming at V came to 6 bases and at J to 2 bases, leaving 4 bases not matched to a gene. CDR1 MDHEN and CDR2 SYDVKM come from the germline V gene. CDR3 bases: TGTGCCAGCAGGAGGACTAGTCCCTACGAGCAGTACTTC. Translation: CASRRTSPYEQYF.

CDR3 DNA sequence: TGTGCCAGCAGTGGGACTAGCGGGGGGGAGACCCAGTACTTC. Translating gives CASSGTSGGETQYF. The chain uses TRBV2 and TRBJ2-5; TRBD2 aligns across 14 bases. CDR1 SNHLY and CDR2 FYNNEI come from the germline V gene. The CDR3 runs to 14 residues. V was pared by 4 bases and J by 5 bases, with 0 bases of the junction left unmatched.

This sequence joins TRBV6-5 and TRBJ2-3; 8 nucleotides align to TRBD2. Germline values: CDR1 MNHEY, CDR2 SVGAGI. V lost 2 bases to trimming and J lost 1 base; unmatched junction nucleotides: 2. The CDR3 totals 15 residues. CDR3 DNA sequence: TGTGCCAGCAGTTACCAAGCGGGGGGCACAGATACGCAGTATTTT. Translated: CASSYQAGGTDTQYF.

The table lists this clone with a count of one. The rearrangement uses TRBV7-9 and TRBJ2-7, with 7 positions matching TRBD1. CDR1 and CDR2 (germline): SEHNR, FQNEAQ (reference sequence). After removal of 3 bases from V and 5 bases from J, the junction contained 1 base not matched to a gene. The CDR3 consists of 12 residues. This CDR3 reads CASSFTGDEQYF. CDR3 DNA sequence: TGTGCCAGCAGCTTTACAGGGGACGAGCAGTACTTC.

The chain carries TRBV4-3 and TRBJ2-6, with 10 bases matching TRBD1. J lost 3 bases, V lost 1 base, and 6 bases had no gene match. CDR3 size: 18 residues. Germline V gives CDR1 LGHNA, CDR2 YSLEER. Here the CDR3 reads CASSQAVTGGFGANVLTF. In DNA form, the CDR3 reads TGCGCCAGCAGCCAAGCCGTGACAGGGGGCTTTGGGGCCAACGTCCTGACTTTC.

This rearrangement joins TRBV2 to TRBJ1-5; D is uncertain. The CDR3 contains 14 residues. V was pared by 4 bases and J by 4 bases, with 11 bases between. Germline V gene sequence: CDR1 SNHLY, CDR2 FYNNEI. The CDR3 loop is CASSVVLSNQPQHF. The CDR3 coding sequence is TGTGCCAGCAGTGTGGTCCTTAGTAATCAGCCCCAGCATTTT. The full variable domain, completed using reference TRBV2 and TRBJ1-5, is EPEVTQTPSHQVTQMGQEVILRCVPISNHLYFYWYRQILGQKVEFLVSFYNNEISEKSEIFDDQFSVERPDGSNFTLKIRSTKLEDSAMYFCASSVVLSNQPQHFGDGTRLSIL.

This clone came up once. This rearrangement joins TRBV7-6 to TRBJ1-1, with D possibly matching TRBD1 (5 bases). Germline V gene sequence: CDR1 SGHVS, CDR2 FNYEAQ. Trimming cost V 0 bases and J 4 bases, with 15 bases left between them. The CDR3 is made up of 16 amino acids. In DNA form, the CDR3 reads TGTGCCAGCAGCTTAGCGGGGCGCAGGGAGGGCACTGAAGCTTTCTTT. It codes for CASSLAGRREGTEAFF.

The chain uses TRBV20-1 and TRBJ2-5; 11 bases are a match to TRBD2. CDR3 length equals 15 residues. V gave up 3 bases and J gave up 4 bases; unmatched junction bases: 7. Per germline, CDR1 DFQATT and CDR2 SNEGSKA (reference sequence). DNA of the CDR3: TGCAGTGCTAGTTCGACTAGCGGGGACCGAGAGACCCAGTACTTC. Its protein is CSASSTSGDRETQYF.

This clone has a single count. The chain uses TRBV25-1 and TRBJ2-1; D is possibly TRBD1 (5 bases). V shed 5 bases and J shed 8 bases, with 10 bases lying between them. Germline lookup yields CDR1 MGHDK and CDR2 SYGVNS. The CDR3 runs 12 residues. The CDR3 spells CASSRQGDEQFF. CDR3 in DNA: TGTGCCAGCAGTCGGCAGGGCGATGAGCAGTTCTTC.

CDR3 sequence (DNA): TGTGCCACCGCCCTGTCCGGTACCGGGGAGCTGTTTTTT. It encodes CATALSGTGELFF. V gene TRBV2 combines with J gene TRBJ2-2; D call uncertain. CDR1 SNHLY and CDR2 FYNNEI come from the germline V gene. This CDR3 region has 13 residues. The V and J ends lost 10 bases and 5 bases respectively, with 14 bases between them.

The chain is built from TRBV7-2 and TRBJ2-5; 9 nucleotides line up with TRBD2. CDR3 size: 14 residues. The germline V gene encodes CDR1 SGHTA and CDR2 FQGNSA. Unmatched junction bases numbered 5, after V lost 5 bases and J lost 4 bases. The CDR3 nucleotides read TGTGCCAGCAGCAGAGGCGGGGGGGGAGAGACCCAGTACTTC. Translation gives CASSRGGGGETQYF.

The chain couples TRBV3-1 (or the pseudogene TRBV3-2) to TRBJ1-4, with 7 positions matching TRBD1. The CDR3 has 14 amino acids. Trimming took 5 bases from V and 6 from J; bases not matched to a gene: 6. Germline V lookup: CDR1 LGHDT, CDR2 YNNKEL (reference sequence). The CDR3 nucleotides are TGTGCCAGCAGCGAAAGGGGGCGCCATGAAAAACTGTTTTTT. Its translation is CASSERGRHEKLFF.

This chain's CDR3 is CAWSSDRGTEAFF. The CDR3 bases are TGTGCCTGGAGTTCTGACAGGGGGACTGAAGCTTTCTTT. J is TRBJ1-1 and V is TRBV30; 9 bases align to TRBD1. The CDR3 consists of 13 residues. Trimming at V came to 2 bases and at J to 5 bases, leaving 3 bases not matched to a gene. Germline V lookup: CDR1 GTSNPN, CDR2 SVGIG (reference sequence).